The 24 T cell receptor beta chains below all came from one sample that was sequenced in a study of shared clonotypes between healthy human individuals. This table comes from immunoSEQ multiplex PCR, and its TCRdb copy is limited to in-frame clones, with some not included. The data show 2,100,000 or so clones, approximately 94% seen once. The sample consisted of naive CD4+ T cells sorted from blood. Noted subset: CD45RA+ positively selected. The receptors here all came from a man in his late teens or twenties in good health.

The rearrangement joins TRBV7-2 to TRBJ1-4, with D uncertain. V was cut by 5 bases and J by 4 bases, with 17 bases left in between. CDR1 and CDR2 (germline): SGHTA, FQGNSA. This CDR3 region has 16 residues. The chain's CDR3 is CASSLERSRHNEKLFF. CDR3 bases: TGTGCCAGCAGCCTAGAAAGGTCCCGCCATAATGAAAAACTGTTTTTT.

CDR3 sequence reads: CASGLSIAGAGNEQFF. The CDR3 DNA follows: TGCGCCAGCGGCCTTTCTATAGCGGGGGCTGGCAATGAGCAGTTCTTC. The chain combines TRBV5-1 with TRBJ2-1, with 9 bases matching TRBD2. The CDR3 is 16 residues long. CDR1 and CDR2 (germline): SGHRS, YFSETQ. The V gene end was trimmed by 7 bases and the J gene end by 6 bases; junction bases not matched to a gene: 14. Using reference TRBV5-1 and TRBJ2-1 for the parts outside the CDR3, the full variable domain is KAGVTQTPRYLIKTRGQQVTLSCSPISGHRSVSWYQQTPGQGLQFLFEYFSETQRNKGNFPGRFSGRQFSNSRSEMNVSTLELGDSALYLCASGLSIAGAGNEQFFGPGTRLTVL.

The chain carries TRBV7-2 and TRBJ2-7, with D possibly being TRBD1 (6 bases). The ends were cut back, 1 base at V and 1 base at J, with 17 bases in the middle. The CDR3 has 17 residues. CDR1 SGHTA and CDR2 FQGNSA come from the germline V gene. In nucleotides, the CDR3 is TGTGCCAGCAGCTTAGTTGGGGGCCGACCTGCTTCCTACGAGCAGTACTTC. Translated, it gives CASSLVGGRPASYEQYF.

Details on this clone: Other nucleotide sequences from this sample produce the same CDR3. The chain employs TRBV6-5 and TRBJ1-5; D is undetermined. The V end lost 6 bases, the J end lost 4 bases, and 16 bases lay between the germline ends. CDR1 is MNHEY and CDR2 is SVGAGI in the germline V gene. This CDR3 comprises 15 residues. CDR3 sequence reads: CASSQDRGSNQPQHF. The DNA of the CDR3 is TGTGCCAGCAGCCAAGACCGGGGTTCAAATCAGCCCCAGCATTTT.

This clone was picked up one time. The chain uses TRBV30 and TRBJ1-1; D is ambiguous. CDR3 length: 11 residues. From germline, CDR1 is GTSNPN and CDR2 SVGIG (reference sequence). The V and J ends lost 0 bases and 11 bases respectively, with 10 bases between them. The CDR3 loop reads CAWSVEDRAFF. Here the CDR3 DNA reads TGTGCCTGGAGTGTCGAGGACCGGGCTTTCTTT.

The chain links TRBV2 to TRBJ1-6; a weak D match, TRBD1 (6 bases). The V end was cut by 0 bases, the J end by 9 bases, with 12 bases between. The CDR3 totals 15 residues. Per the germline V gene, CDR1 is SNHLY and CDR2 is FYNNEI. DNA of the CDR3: TGTGCCAGCAGTGAAGCGGGGGACAATTTTTCACCCCTCCACTTT. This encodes CASSEAGDNFSPLHF.

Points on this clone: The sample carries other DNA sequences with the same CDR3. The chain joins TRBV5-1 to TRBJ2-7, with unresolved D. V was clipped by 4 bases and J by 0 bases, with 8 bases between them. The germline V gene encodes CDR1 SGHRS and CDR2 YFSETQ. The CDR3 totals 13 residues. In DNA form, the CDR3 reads TGCGCCAGCAGCCTTCAATCCTCCTACGAGCAGTACTTC. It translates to CASSLQSSYEQYF.

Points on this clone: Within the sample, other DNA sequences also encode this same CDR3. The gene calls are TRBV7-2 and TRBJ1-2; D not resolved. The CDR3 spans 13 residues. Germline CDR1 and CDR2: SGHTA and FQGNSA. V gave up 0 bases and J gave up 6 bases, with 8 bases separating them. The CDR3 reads CASSLAGYDGYTF. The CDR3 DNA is TGTGCCAGCAGCTTAGCGGGGTACGATGGCTACACCTTC.

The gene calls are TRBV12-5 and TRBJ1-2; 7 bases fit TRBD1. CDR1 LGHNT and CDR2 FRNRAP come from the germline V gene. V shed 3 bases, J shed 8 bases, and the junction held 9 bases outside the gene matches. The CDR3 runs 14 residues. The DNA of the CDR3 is TGTGCTAGTGGTTTAGGGGACAGCGCAGGAGGCTACACCTTC. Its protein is CASGLGDSAGGYTF.

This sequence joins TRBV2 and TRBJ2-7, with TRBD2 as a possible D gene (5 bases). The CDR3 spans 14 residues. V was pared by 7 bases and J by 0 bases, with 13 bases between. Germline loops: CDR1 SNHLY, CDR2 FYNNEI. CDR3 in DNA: TGTGCCAGCATTTACGGGGAGAGCTCCTACGAGCAGTACTTC. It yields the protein CASIYGESSYEQYF. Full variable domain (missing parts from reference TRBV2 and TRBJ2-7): EPEVTQTPSHQVTQMGQEVILRCVPISNHLYFYWYRQILGQKVEFLVSFYNNEISEKSEIFDDQFSVERPDGSNFTLKIRSTKLEDSAMYFCASIYGESSYEQYFGPGTRLTVT.

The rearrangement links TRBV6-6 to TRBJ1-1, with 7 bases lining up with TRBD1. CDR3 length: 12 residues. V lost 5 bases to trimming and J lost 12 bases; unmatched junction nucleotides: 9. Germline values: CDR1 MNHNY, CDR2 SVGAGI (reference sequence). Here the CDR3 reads CASSHLTGRPFF. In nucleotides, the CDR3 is TGTGCCAGCAGTCACCTGACAGGGAGGCCTTTCTTT.

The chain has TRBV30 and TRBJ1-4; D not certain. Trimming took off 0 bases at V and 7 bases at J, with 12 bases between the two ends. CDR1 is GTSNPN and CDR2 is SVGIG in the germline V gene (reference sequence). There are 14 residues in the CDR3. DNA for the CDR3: TGTGCCTGGAGTGTTGGAGGCCTTGGTGAAAAACTGTTTTTT. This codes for CAWSVGGLGEKLFF.

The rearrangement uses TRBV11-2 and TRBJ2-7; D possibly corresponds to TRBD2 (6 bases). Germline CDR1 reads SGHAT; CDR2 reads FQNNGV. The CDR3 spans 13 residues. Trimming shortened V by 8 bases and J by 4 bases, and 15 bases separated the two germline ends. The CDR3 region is CASVPGGSYEQYF. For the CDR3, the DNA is TGTGCCAGCGTCCCCGGGGGTTCATACGAGCAGTACTTC.

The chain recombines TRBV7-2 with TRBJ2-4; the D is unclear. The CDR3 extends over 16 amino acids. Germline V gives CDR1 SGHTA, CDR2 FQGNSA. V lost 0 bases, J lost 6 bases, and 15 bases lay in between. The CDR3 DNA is TGTGCCAGCAGCTTAGCTAGCAGTTACCGAGGAAACATTCAGTACTTC. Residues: CASSLASSYRGNIQYF. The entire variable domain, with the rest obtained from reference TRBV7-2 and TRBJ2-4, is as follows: GAGVSQSPSNKVTEKGKDVELRCDPISGHTALYWYRQSLGQGLEFLIYFQGNSAPDKSGLPSDRFSAERTGGSVSTLTIQRTQQEDSAVYLCASSLASSYRGNIQYFGAGTRLSVL.

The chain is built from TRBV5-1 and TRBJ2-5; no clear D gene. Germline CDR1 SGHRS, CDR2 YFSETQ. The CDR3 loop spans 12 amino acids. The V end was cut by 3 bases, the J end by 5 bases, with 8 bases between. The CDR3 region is CASSYPPETQYF. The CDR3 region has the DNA TGCGCCAGCAGCTATCCCCCGGAGACCCAGTACTTC.

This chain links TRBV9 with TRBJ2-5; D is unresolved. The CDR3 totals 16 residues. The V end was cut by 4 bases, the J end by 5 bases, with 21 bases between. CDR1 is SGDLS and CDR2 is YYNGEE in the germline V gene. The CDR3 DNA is TGTGCCAGCAGCCCTAGTCCCACGAGCGTTGGGGAGACCCAGTACTTC. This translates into CASSPSPTSVGETQYF.

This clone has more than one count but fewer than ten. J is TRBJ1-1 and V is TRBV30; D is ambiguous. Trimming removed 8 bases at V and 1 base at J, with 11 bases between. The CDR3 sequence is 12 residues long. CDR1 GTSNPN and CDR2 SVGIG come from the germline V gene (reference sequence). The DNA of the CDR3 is TGTGCCGCCCGCCTCCAGAACACTGAAGCTTTCTTT. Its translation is CAARLQNTEAFF.

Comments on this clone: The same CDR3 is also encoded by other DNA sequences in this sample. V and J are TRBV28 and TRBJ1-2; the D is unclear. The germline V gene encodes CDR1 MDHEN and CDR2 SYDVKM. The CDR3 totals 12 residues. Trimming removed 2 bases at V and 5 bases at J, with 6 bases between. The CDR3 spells CASSLGQYGYTF. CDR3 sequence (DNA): TGTGCCAGCAGTTTAGGGCAGTATGGCTACACCTTC.

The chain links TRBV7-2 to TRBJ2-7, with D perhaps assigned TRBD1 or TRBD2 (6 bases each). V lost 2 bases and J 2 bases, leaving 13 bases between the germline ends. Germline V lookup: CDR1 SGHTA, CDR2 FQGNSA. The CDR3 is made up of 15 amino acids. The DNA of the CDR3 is TGTGCCAGCAGCTTAAGGGGGGCCGGTACCTACGAGCAGTACTTC. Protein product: CASSLRGAGTYEQYF.

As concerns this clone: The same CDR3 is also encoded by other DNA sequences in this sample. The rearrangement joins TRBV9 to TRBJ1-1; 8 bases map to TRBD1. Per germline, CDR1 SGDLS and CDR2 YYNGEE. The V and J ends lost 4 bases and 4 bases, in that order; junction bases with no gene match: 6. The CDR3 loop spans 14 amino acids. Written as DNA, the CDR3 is TGTGCCAGCAGCCCTCGGACAGGGAGCACTGAAGCTTTCTTT. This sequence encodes CASSPRTGSTEAFF. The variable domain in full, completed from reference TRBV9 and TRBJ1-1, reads DSGVTQTPKHLITATGQRVTLRCSPRSGDLSVYWYQQSLDQGLQFLIQYYNGEERAKGNILERFSAQQFPDLHSELNLSSLELGDSALYFCASSPRTGSTEAFFGQGTRLTVV.

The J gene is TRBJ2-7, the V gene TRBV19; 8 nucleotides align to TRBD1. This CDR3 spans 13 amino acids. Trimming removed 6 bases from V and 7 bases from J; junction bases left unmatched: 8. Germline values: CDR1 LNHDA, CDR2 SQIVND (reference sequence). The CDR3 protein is CASSDTGGWEQYF. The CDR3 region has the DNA TGTGCCAGTAGCGATACAGGGGGTTGGGAGCAGTACTTC.

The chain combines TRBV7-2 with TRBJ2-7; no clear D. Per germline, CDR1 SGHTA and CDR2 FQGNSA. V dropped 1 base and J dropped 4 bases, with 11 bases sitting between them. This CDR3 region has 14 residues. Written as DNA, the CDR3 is TGTGCCAGCAGCTTAGGTTTCCAGTCATACGAGCAGTACTTC. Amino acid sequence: CASSLGFQSYEQYF.

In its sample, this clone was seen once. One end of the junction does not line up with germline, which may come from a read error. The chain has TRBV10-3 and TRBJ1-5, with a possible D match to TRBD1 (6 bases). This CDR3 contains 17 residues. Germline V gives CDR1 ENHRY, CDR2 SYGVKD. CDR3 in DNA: TGTGCCGTCAGTGAGGGGACGGGGGCAGGGATGCGGCAGCCCCAGCATTTT. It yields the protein CAVSEGTGAGMRQPQHF.

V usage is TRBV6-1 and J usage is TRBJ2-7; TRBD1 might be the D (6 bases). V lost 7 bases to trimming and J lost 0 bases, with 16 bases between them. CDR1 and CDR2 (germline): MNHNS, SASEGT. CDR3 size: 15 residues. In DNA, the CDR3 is TGTGCCAGCACCCTCGACAGGAACCCCTCCTACGAGCAGTACTTC. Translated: CASTLDRNPSYEQYF.